One sample yielded the 24 T cell receptor beta chains listed below, sequenced in a study of post-analysis software for immune sequencing data. Study-wide results and limits: When patients were compared with controls, about 5 TRBV segments were more frequent, TRBV5-6, TRBV5-1 and TRBV20-1 among them.

Carried by the TCR beta cDNA libraries were unique molecular identifiers. MiXCR, applied by TCRdb to the PCR reads, yields one record per CDR3 protein. This table holds fewer than 550,000 distinct CDR3 sequences, around 31% found once. Their antigens are not known. The sample consisted of blood. These receptors all stem from a girl aged 2-17 years with multiple sclerosis.

The V and J genes are TRBV5-1 and TRBJ2-5; D remains ambiguous. Germline values: CDR1 SGHRS, CDR2 YFSETQ. The CDR3 length is 11 residues. The V end lost 2 bases, the J end lost 11 bases, and 10 bases lay between the germline ends. The CDR3 is CASSFRLEQYF. CDR3 coding DNA: TGCGCCAGCAGCTTCAGGCTTGAGCAGTACTTC.

This clonotype was counted many times. The CDR3 loop reads CASSLEPLYGYTF. Here the CDR3 DNA reads TGCGCCAGCAGCTTGGAACCTCTCTATGGCTACACCTTC. V usage is TRBV5-1 and J usage is TRBJ1-2; unclear D gene. CDR1 SGHRS and CDR2 YFSETQ come from the germline V gene. Trimming left V 0 bases short and J 4 bases short, with 7 bases between. This CDR3 has 13 residues.

This clonotype was counted ten times or more. The chain links TRBV6-6 to TRBJ1-2; D possibly corresponds to TRBD1 (6 bases). The CDR3 runs 16 residues. V lost 5 bases to trimming and J lost 0 bases, with 16 bases between them. From germline, CDR1 is MNHNY and CDR2 SVGAGI (reference sequence). The CDR3 coding sequence is TGTGCCAGCAGTCTCAAGGGACAACCGTCTAACTATGGCTACACCTTC. This codes for CASSLKGQPSNYGYTF.

This clonotype was observed a few times. The chain combines TRBV6-5 with TRBJ1-4; D is unclear. Trimming removed 2 bases at V and 3 bases at J, with 7 bases between. This CDR3 contains 14 residues. The germline V gene encodes CDR1 MNHEY and CDR2 SVGAGI. The CDR3 reads CASSYSTANEKLFF. The CDR3 DNA reads as TGTGCCAGCAGTTACAGCACAGCTAATGAAAAACTGTTTTTT.

As for this clonotype: The germline gene is not matched at one end of the junction; a read error may be the cause. V is TRBV12-5 and J is TRBJ2-3; D ambiguous. Germline values: CDR1 LGHNT, CDR2 FRNRAP. The CDR3 spans 12 residues. CDR3 in amino acids: CVSAEWADTQYF. In DNA, the CDR3 is TGTGTTAGTGCGGAATGGGCAGATACGCAGTATTTT.

The V and J genes are TRBV10-2 and TRBJ2-3; 15 bases agree with TRBD2. Germline CDR1 is WSHSY and CDR2 is SAAADI. CDR3 size: 17 residues. V was pared by 1 base and J by 4 bases, with 3 bases of the junction left unmatched. The CDR3, as DNA: TGCGCCAGCAGTGAGTTATGGACTAGCGGGGGGGCAGATACGCAGTATTTT. Its protein product is CASSELWTSGGADTQYF.

V and J are TRBV12-3 or TRBV12-4 and TRBJ2-1; 10 bases agree with TRBD2. CDR3 size: 11 residues. The trim removed 3 bases at V and 14 bases at J, leaving 1 base unmatched. The CDR3 spells CASSFGTSEFF. CDR3 DNA sequence: TGTGCCAGCAGTTTCGGGACTAGCGAGTTCTTC.

The genes are TRBV12-3 or TRBV12-4 and TRBJ2-3; 13 nucleotides line up with TRBD2. The CDR3 has 16 amino acids. Trimming took 5 bases from V and 5 from J; bases not matched to a gene: 7. CDR3 nucleotide sequence: TGTGCCAGCAGTCCCCGACTAGCGGGGGGCATAGATACGCAGTATTTT. This encodes CASSPRLAGGIDTQYF.

CDR3 bases: TGTGCCAGCAGCCGCTGGGGGCGCACTGAAGCTTTCTTT. Translated, it gives CASSRWGRTEAFF. The chain combines TRBV7-9 with TRBJ1-1; TRBD1 might be the D (6 bases). This CDR3 contains 13 residues. CDR1 is SEHNR and CDR2 is FQNEAQ in the germline V gene (reference sequence). Trimming took off 5 bases at V and 4 bases at J, with 11 bases between the two ends.

This chain links TRBV20-1 with TRBJ2-7; D ambiguous. Germline V gives CDR1 DFQATT, CDR2 SNEGSKA (reference sequence). CDR3 length: 14 amino acids. V was pared by 5 bases and J by 3 bases, with 17 bases between. CDR3 protein: CSAPRSGSDYEQYF. Written as DNA, the CDR3 is TGCAGTGCTCCTCGTTCCGGGTCCGACTACGAGCAGTACTTC.

This clonotype was detected a few times. V and J are TRBV6-1 and TRBJ2-1, with TRBD1 matching over 7 bases. Germline V gene data show CDR1 as MNHNS and CDR2 as SASEGT. The CDR3 consists of 14 residues. J gave up 5 bases and V 4 bases, and 5 bases lay outside the gene matches. CDR3 in amino acids: CASSGTGQNNEQFF. CDR3 nucleotides: TGTGCCAGCAGTGGGACGGGACAGAACAATGAGCAGTTCTTC.

The V call is TRBV18, the J call TRBJ1-5; D gene uncertain. V lost 3 bases to trimming and J lost 6 bases, with 3 bases between them. The CDR3 consists of 11 residues. Germline V gene data show CDR1 as KGHSH and CDR2 as LQKENI. CDR3 nucleotide sequence: TGTGCCAGCTCACCGATTCAGCCCCAGCATTTT. Protein product: CASSPIQPQHF. Full variable domain (missing parts from reference TRBV18 and TRBJ1-5): NAGVMQNPRHLVRRRGQEARLRCSPMKGHSHVYWYRQLPEEGLKFMVYLQKENIIDESGMPKERFSAEFPKEGPSILRIQQVVRGDSAAYFCASSPIQPQHFGDGTRLSIL.

The chain joins TRBV5-1 to TRBJ1-2; D is ambiguous. The germline V gene encodes CDR1 SGHRS and CDR2 YFSETQ. The CDR3 has 15 amino acids. V was trimmed by 0 bases and J by 4 bases, leaving 13 bases between them. The chain's CDR3 is CASSLDRRASYGYTF. Written as DNA, the CDR3 is TGCGCCAGCAGCTTGGATCGTAGGGCCAGCTATGGCTACACCTTC.

This clonotype occurred many times. J is TRBJ1-2 and V is TRBV4-1; D not certain. Looked up from germline, CDR1 is MGHRA and CDR2 is YSYEKL. This CDR3 is built from 15 residues. The V end lost 4 bases, the J end lost 4 bases, and 16 bases lay between the germline ends. The CDR3 bases are TGCGCCAGCAGCCTGAATCGGGTCATCCCCTATGGCTACACCTTC. Amino acid sequence: CASSLNRVIPYGYTF.

This clonotype was seen more than once but under ten times. This sequence joins TRBV5-1 and TRBJ1-2; unclear D gene. This CDR3 spans 12 amino acids. Trimming shortened V by 4 bases and J by 7 bases, and 11 bases separated the two germline ends. Germline values: CDR1 SGHRS, CDR2 YFSETQ. This CDR3 reads CASSPEWGGYTF. DNA of the CDR3: TGCGCCAGCAGCCCCGAGTGGGGTGGCTACACCTTC.

This chain links TRBV5-1 with TRBJ1-2, with unresolved D. V lost 6 bases and J lost 6, with 18 bases in between. The germline CDR1 and CDR2 sequences are SGHRS and YFSETQ. The CDR3 loop spans 14 amino acids. The CDR3 spells CASNPEGWENGYTF. DNA of the CDR3: TGCGCCAGCAACCCGGAGGGATGGGAGAATGGCTACACCTTC.

This clonotype was counted between two and nine times. The CDR3 loop is CASSGLDSQETQYF. The CDR3 DNA reads as TGTGCCAGCAGCGGATTGGACAGCCAAGAGACCCAGTACTTC. V usage is TRBV6-6 and J usage is TRBJ2-5, with a tentative D call TRBD1 (6 bases). This CDR3 is built from 14 residues. Germline V lookup: CDR1 MNHNY, CDR2 SVGAGI (reference sequence). The V end lost 6 bases, the J end lost 1 base, and 12 bases lay between the germline ends.

This clonotype was recorded at least ten times. The chain is built from TRBV28 and TRBJ1-2, with D maybe TRBD1 (6 bases). The germline V gene has CDR1 MDHEN and CDR2 SYDVKM. The CDR3 totals 15 residues. With 1 base removed from V and 4 bases from J, the gap between germline ends came to 13 bases. The CDR3 reads CASSLSPGASYGYTF. The CDR3 nucleotides read TGTGCCAGCAGTTTATCACCGGGGGCGAGCTATGGCTACACCTTC.

The rearrangement uses TRBV4-1 and TRBJ2-2; TRBD2 might be the D (5 bases). This CDR3 is built from 16 residues. CDR1 and CDR2 (germline): MGHRA, YSYEKL. V lost 0 bases and J lost 2, with 10 bases in between. The CDR3 DNA follows: TGCGCCAGCAGCCAAGAGTCCGGGAAAAACACCGGGGAGCTGTTTTTT. It specifies CASSQESGKNTGELFF.

The chain combines TRBV20-1 with TRBJ1-6, with D perhaps matching TRBD1 (5 bases). V was clipped by 6 bases and J by 0 bases, with 18 bases between them. This CDR3 is built from 17 residues. Looked up from germline, CDR1 is DFQATT and CDR2 is SNEGSKA (reference sequence). CDR3 loop: CSAAGLQEGSYNSPLHF. For the CDR3, the DNA is TGCAGTGCGGCGGGACTCCAAGAAGGCTCCTATAATTCACCCCTCCACTTT.

The rearrangement joins TRBV5-1 to TRBJ2-7; D gene uncertain. The CDR3 length is 14 residues. Germline CDR1 SGHRS, CDR2 YFSETQ. Trimming shortened V by 0 bases and J by 2 bases, and 9 bases separated the two germline ends. CDR3 bases: TGCGCCAGCAGCTTGGCGGCAGAGACCTACGAGCAGTACTTC. This gives the protein CASSLAAETYEQYF.

This chain uses TRBV5-1 with TRBJ2-2; no clear D. Germline-derived CDR1 and CDR2 are SGHRS and YFSETQ. The CDR3 runs to 13 residues. V shed 4 bases and J shed 4 bases, with 8 bases lying between them. The CDR3 coding sequence is TGCGCCAGCAGCCTACAGAGCACCGGGGAGCTGTTTTTT. It codes for CASSLQSTGELFF.

This chain joins TRBV11-2 and TRBJ2-1; 9 positions agree with TRBD1. After removal of 5 bases from V and 8 bases from J, the junction contained 10 bases not matched to a gene. The CDR3 loop spans 15 amino acids. Looked up from germline, CDR1 is SGHAT and CDR2 is FQNNGV. The CDR3 loop is CASSPQGAKFDEQFF. The CDR3 DNA is TGTGCCAGCAGCCCACAGGGGGCGAAATTCGATGAGCAGTTCTTC. Full variable domain (remainder filled in from reference TRBV11-2 and TRBJ2-1): EAGVAQSPRYKIIEKRQSVAFWCNPISGHATLYWYQQILGQGPKLLIQFQNNGVVDDSQLPKDRFSAERLKGVDSTLKIQPAKLEDSAVYLCASSPQGAKFDEQFFGPGTRLTVL.

The chain is built from TRBV6-4 and TRBJ2-5, with no clear D. Deletions cut 2 bases from V and 3 bases from J, with 19 bases between. From germline, CDR1 is MRHNA and CDR2 SNTAGT. CDR3 length equals 17 residues. CDR3 DNA sequence: TGTGCCAGCAGTGACCTTAAGGATGGCGGCACCAAAGAGACCCAGTACTTC. This encodes CASSDLKDGGTKETQYF.